The 6 T cell receptor beta chains presented below share a single source sample, sequenced in a study of shared clonotypes between healthy human individuals. The repertoire was sequenced with immunoSEQ multiplex PCR; TCRdb's copy has only in-frame clones and lacks some. Of millions of clones in the sample, approximately 90% were seen once. The sequenced sample was naive CD4+ T cells sorted from blood. Noted subset: CD45RA+ positively selected. Receptor source: a man between 18 and 29 years old in good health.

V usage is TRBV4-3 and J usage is TRBJ2-1; 9 bases map to TRBD2. Unmatched junction bases numbered 8, after V lost 2 bases and J lost 6 bases. The CDR3 totals 16 residues. Germline CDR1 and CDR2: LGHNA and YSLEER. The CDR3 DNA sequence: TGCGCCAGCAGCCAACCCGCGGGAGGGGCCCCCAATGAGCAGTTCTTC. Translation: CASSQPAGGAPNEQFF.

For this clone: Other DNA sequences in the sample encode the same CDR3. V is TRBV2 and J is TRBJ2-1; D is possibly TRBD1 (5 bases). The germline CDR1 and CDR2 sequences are SNHLY and FYNNEI. Trimming stripped 1 base from V and 10 bases from J, with 8 bases between. The CDR3 is 12 residues long. CDR3 sequence (DNA): TGTGCCAGCAGTGAAGGGCCAGGGGAGCAGTTCTTC. It translates to CASSEGPGEQFF.

This sequence joins TRBV6-5 and TRBJ2-1; 7 bases are shared with TRBD2. CDR3 size: 15 residues. CDR1 and CDR2 from the germline V gene are MNHEY and SVGAGI. Trimming cost V 4 bases and J 5 bases; bases outside gene matches: 8. CDR3 in amino acids: CASSWLGGTNNEQFF. The CDR3 nucleotides are TGTGCCAGCAGTTGGTTGGGGGGGACCAACAATGAGCAGTTCTTC.

The genes are TRBV12-5 and TRBJ2-1; 10 bases are shared with TRBD2. With V trimmed by 6 bases and J by 8 bases, 10 bases remained unmatched. From germline, CDR1 is LGHNT and CDR2 FRNRAP. The CDR3 is 15 residues long. The CDR3 nucleotides are TGTGCTAGTGGCCAAGGACTAGCGGTCCTCGATGAGCAGTTCTTC. Translated: CASGQGLAVLDEQFF. The variable domain in full, completed from reference TRBV12-5 and TRBJ2-1, reads DARVTQTPRHKVTEMGQEVTMRCQPILGHNTVFWYRQTMMQGLELLAYFRNRAPLDDSGMPKDRFSAEMPDATLATLKIQPSEPRDSAVYFCASGQGLAVLDEQFFGPGTRLTVL.

The chain has TRBV2 and TRBJ2-4; D unresolved. V lost 6 bases, J lost 9 bases, and 12 bases lay in between. This CDR3 contains 12 residues. The V gene's germline CDR1 is SNHLY and CDR2 FYNNEI. In DNA, the CDR3 is TGTGCCAGCAGCCAGGAATCAGGCATTCAGTACTTC. Its translation is CASSQESGIQYF.

V is TRBV10-3 and J is TRBJ2-7; 8 bases line up with TRBD2. The V gene end was trimmed by 0 bases and the J gene end by 2 bases; junction bases not matched to a gene: 15. Germline CDR1 and CDR2: ENHRY and SYGVKD. This CDR3 is built from 19 residues. The CDR3 here is CAISESPGRDSGTTYEQYF. DNA of the CDR3: TGTGCCATCAGTGAGTCGCCAGGTCGGGATAGCGGGACTACCTACGAGCAGTACTTC.